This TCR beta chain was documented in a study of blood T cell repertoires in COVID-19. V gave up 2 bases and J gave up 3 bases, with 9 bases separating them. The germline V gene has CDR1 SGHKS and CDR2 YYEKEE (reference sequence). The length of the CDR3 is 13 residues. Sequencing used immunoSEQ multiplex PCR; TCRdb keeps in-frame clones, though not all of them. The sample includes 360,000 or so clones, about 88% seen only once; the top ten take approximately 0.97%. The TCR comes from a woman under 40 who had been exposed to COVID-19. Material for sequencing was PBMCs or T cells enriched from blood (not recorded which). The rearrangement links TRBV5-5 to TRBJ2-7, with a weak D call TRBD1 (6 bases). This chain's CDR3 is CASSFMDSYEQYF. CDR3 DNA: TGTGCCAGCAGCTTTATGGACAGCTACGAGCAGTACTTC.